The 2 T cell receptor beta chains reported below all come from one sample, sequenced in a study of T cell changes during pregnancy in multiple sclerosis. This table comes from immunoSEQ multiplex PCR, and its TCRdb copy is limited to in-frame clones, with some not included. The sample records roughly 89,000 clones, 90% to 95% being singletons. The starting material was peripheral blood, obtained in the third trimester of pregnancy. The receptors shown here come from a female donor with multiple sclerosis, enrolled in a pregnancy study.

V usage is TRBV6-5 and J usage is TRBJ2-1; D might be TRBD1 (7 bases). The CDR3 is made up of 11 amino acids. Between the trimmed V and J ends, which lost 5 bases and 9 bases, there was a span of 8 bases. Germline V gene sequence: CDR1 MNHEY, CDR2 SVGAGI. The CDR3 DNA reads TGTGCCAGCAGTCAGGGGGGTGAGCAGTTCTTC. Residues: CASSQGGEQFF.

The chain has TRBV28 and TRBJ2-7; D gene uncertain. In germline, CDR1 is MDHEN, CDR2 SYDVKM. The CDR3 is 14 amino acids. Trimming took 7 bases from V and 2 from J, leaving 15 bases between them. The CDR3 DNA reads TGTGCCAGCACCACGGAAAGGAGTACCTACGAGCAGTACTTC. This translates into CASTTERSTYEQYF.